The rows below give T cell receptor beta chains drawn from one sample of a study of T cell repertoires in aging, cancer and after chemotherapy. TCRdb reprocessed the multiplex PCR reads with MiXCR, giving one entry per CDR3 protein. Seen here are 1,500 to 2,000 distinct CDR3 sequences, over 20% observed once, and the top ten hold about 55%. What was sequenced was blood. Receptors originate from a human donor with a blood cancer. Each CDR3 is given with its conserved first and last residue. A D gene is named only where the DNA matches it firmly. Not all rows give a size; the values are once, few, many and, for expanded clones, a class.

v_call	d_call	j_call	cdr3_length	clone_size	cdr3_aa	cdr3_nt
TRBV12-3/TRBV12-4	.	TRBJ1-2	14	few	CASSPRQAPYGYTF	TGTGCCAGCAGCCCCCGACAGGCGCCCTATGGCTACACCTTC
TRBV10-3	.	TRBJ1-1	13	few	CAISDLDGPEAFF	TGTGCCATCAGTGATCTCGACGGCCCTGAAGCTTTCTTT
TRBV4-3	.	TRBJ2-7	17	few	CASSQDLYTQGTYEQYF	TGCGCCAGCAGCCAAGATCTTTATACCCAGGGAACCTACGAGCAGTACTTC
TRBV12-3/TRBV12-4	.	TRBJ2-3	14	hyperexpanded	CASSFGGAGDTQYF	TGTGCCAGCAGTTTTGGGGGGGCAGGGGATACGCAGTATTTT
TRBV5-1	.	TRBJ1-4	15	few	CASSLVRGSGEKLFF	TGCGCCAGCAGCTTGGTTCGGGGAAGCGGTGAAAAACTGTTTTTT
TRBV20-1	TRBD2	TRBJ2-3	14	few	CSARLAGPADTQYF	TGCAGTGCCCGACTAGCGGGACCCGCAGATACGCAGTATTTT
TRBV29-1	.	TRBJ1-1	12	medium-sized	CSVAAVNTEAFF	TGCAGCGTTGCGGCTGTGAACACTGAAGCTTTCTTT
TRBV5-4	.	TRBJ1-3	16	.	CASSLGDQGSGNTIYF	TGTGCCAGCAGCTTGGGGGATCAGGGCTCTGGAAACACCATATATTTT
TRBV27	TRBD1	TRBJ2-7	14	medium-sized	CATTGQGRSYEQYF	TGTGCCACCACAGGACAGGGCCGTTCCTACGAGCAGTACTTC
TRBV7-2	TRBD2	TRBJ2-3	17	.	CASSLAPRLAGEDTQYF	TGTGCCAGCAGCTTAGCACCACGACTAGCGGGAGAAGATACGCAGTATTTT
TRBV5-1	.	TRBJ2-6	14	.	CASRPGVGANVLTF	TGCGCCAGCAGGCCAGGGGTCGGGGCCAACGTCCTGACTTTC
TRBV7-2	.	TRBJ2-5	14	.	CASSSRRGVETQYF	TGTGCCAGCAGCAGCCGAAGAGGGGTAGAGACCCAGTACTTC
TRBV20-1	.	TRBJ2-7	12	.	CSAKTQGYEQYF	TGCAGTGCTAAAACCCAGGGTTACGAGCAGTACTTC
TRBV19	TRBD1	TRBJ2-5	14	medium-sized	CASSGDRGRGTQYF	TGTGCCAGTAGCGGGGACAGGGGGCGCGGGACCCAGTACTTC
TRBV20-1	.	TRBJ2-1	15	.	CSANPDRNSYNKQFF	TGCAGTGCTAACCCTGACAGGAACTCCTACAATAAGCAGTTCTTC
TRBV5-6	.	TRBJ2-1	14	medium-sized	CASSLGGAYNEQFF	TGTGCCAGCAGCTTGGGAGGAGCCTACAATGAGCAGTTCTTC
TRBV11-2	.	TRBJ1-1	14	few	CASSLFTGVPEAFF	TGTGCCAGCAGCTTATTTACGGGGGTCCCTGAAGCTTTCTTT
TRBV5-1	TRBD1	TRBJ2-1	15	.	CSSSPTGTGYNEQFF	TGCTCCAGCAGCCCAACCGGGACAGGCTACAATGAGCAGTTCTTC
TRBV28	TRBD1	TRBJ1-2	13	few	CASIPSHRGGYTF	TGTGCCAGCATCCCGTCCCACAGGGGCGGCTACACCTTC
TRBV6-2/TRBV6-3	.	TRBJ2-2	10	medium-sized	CASRDGELFF	TGTGCCAGCAGGGACGGGGAGCTGTTTTTT
TRBV19	.	TRBJ2-5	16	medium-sized	CASSMGRAMSQETQYF	TGTGCCAGTAGTATGGGACGGGCTATGAGCCAAGAGACCCAGTACTTC
TRBV24-1	.	TRBJ2-7	14	.	CATSGGGYVNEQYF	TGTGCCACCAGCGGTGGGGGATATGTCAACGAGCAGTACTTC
TRBV19	.	TRBJ1-6	16	medium-sized	CASRKGPTDYNSPLHF	TGTGCCAGTAGGAAAGGACCGACAGACTATAATTCACCCCTCCACTTT
TRBV6-5	.	TRBJ1-2	15	medium-sized	CASRSSGGRDYGYTF	TGTGCCAGCAGATCCTCGGGCGGAAGGGACTATGGCTACACCTTC
TRBV6-5	.	TRBJ2-3	13	large	CASSYSGTDTQYF	TGTGCCAGCAGTTACAGCGGCACAGATACGCAGTATTTT
TRBV20-1	TRBD2	TRBJ2-1	16	.	CSARDRRLADYNEQFF	TGCAGTGCTAGAGATAGGAGACTAGCGGATTACAATGAGCAGTTCTTC
TRBV2	TRBD2	TRBJ2-3	16	.	CASSGLAGGGTDTQYF	TGTGCCAGCAGTGGGCTAGCGGGGGGTGGCACAGATACGCAGTATTTT
TRBV20-1	.	TRBJ2-7	13	few	CSARGGFEYEQYF	TGCAGTGCTAGAGGGGGCTTTGAATACGAGCAGTACTTC
TRBV24-1	TRBD1	TRBJ1-2	14	.	CATSGGQGNYGYTF	TGTGCCACCAGTGGAGGACAGGGGAACTATGGCTACACCTTC
TRBV6-1	TRBD2	TRBJ2-3	14	medium-sized	CASSEAAGADTQYF	TGTGCCAGCAGTGAGGCTGCGGGGGCAGATACGCAGTATTTT
TRBV2	.	TRBJ1-1	11	once	CASSDWGEAFF	TGTGCCAGCAGTGATTGGGGTGAAGCTTTCTTT
TRBV12-3/TRBV12-4	.	TRBJ2-7	12	.	CASSSPMSEQYF	TGTGCCAGCAGTTCCCCCATGAGCGAGCAGTACTTC
TRBV19	TRBD1	TRBJ2-7	13	medium-sized	CASSRDRVHEQYF	TGTGCCAGTAGTAGAGACAGGGTCCACGAGCAGTACTTC
TRBV20-1	TRBD2	TRBJ2-1	13	.	CSALWSGKDEQFF	TGCAGTGCTCTCTGGAGCGGGAAGGATGAGCAGTTCTTC
TRBV6-1	TRBD1	TRBJ1-1	14	medium-sized	CASSDGTGWTEAFF	TGTGCCAGCAGTGATGGGACAGGGTGGACTGAAGCTTTCTTT
TRBV6-1	.	TRBJ1-1	15	medium-sized	CASRERRGMNTEAFF	TGTGCCAGCAGGGAGAGACGAGGTATGAACACTGAAGCTTTCTTT
TRBV20-1	.	TRBJ1-1	9	.	CSANTEAFF	TGCAGTGCTAACACTGAAGCTTTCTTT
TRBV29-1	TRBD1	TRBJ1-2	16	few	CSVEPMGQGGNYGYTF	TGCAGCGTTGAACCAATGGGACAGGGTGGGAACTATGGCTACACCTTC
TRBV7-2	.	TRBJ2-1	17	.	CASSQKRPGERWNEQFF	TGTGCCAGCAGCCAGAAGAGGCCGGGCGAACGGTGGAATGAGCAGTTCTTC
TRBV12-3/TRBV12-4	.	TRBJ1-3	18	medium-sized	CASRSGQRIYEFRNTIYF	TGTGCCAGCAGATCTGGACAGCGTATCTACGAGTTTAGAAACACCATATATTTT
TRBV5-1	.	TRBJ1-3	15	few	CASSLSGISGNTIYF	TGCGCCAGCAGCTTGTCAGGAATCTCTGGAAACACCATATATTTT
TRBV27	.	TRBJ1-6	14	.	CASSFQAVGSPLHF	TGTGCCAGCAGTTTCCAGGCGGTGGGGTCACCCCTCCACTTT
TRBV19	.	TRBJ1-5	14	medium-sized	CASSGGSFGQPQHF	TGTGCCAGTAGTGGGGGGTCCTTTGGTCAGCCCCAGCATTTT
TRBV20-1	.	TRBJ1-5	12	.	CSARDTHQPQHF	TGCAGTGCTCGGGACACCCATCAGCCCCAGCATTTT
TRBV19	TRBD2	TRBJ2-1	14	few	CARRTSGSYNEQFF	TGTGCCAGACGGACTAGCGGGAGTTACAATGAGCAGTTCTTC
TRBV27	TRBD2	TRBJ2-5	15	medium-sized	CASRGSGAGEETQYF	TGTGCCAGCAGGGGTAGCGGGGCGGGGGAAGAGACCCAGTACTTC
TRBV2	.	TRBJ2-1	12	.	CASSFDPNEQFF	TGTGCCAGCAGCTTCGACCCCAATGAGCAGTTCTTC
TRBV20-1	.	TRBJ2-3	15	.	CSARDGGGAADTQYF	TGCAGTGCTAGAGATGGGGGGGGCGCGGCAGATACGCAGTATTTT
TRBV6-5	.	TRBJ1-5	13	few	CASSLGSNQPQHF	TGTGCCAGCAGCCTCGGTAGCAATCAGCCCCAGCATTTT
TRBV7-2	.	TRBJ2-5	13	.	CASSFRALETQYF	TGTGCCAGCAGCTTCAGGGCTTTAGAGACCCAGTACTTC
TRBV4-3	TRBD1	TRBJ2-7	15	.	CASSRDQQGSYEQYF	TGCGCCAGCAGCCGAGACCAACAGGGGTCCTACGAGCAGTACTTC
TRBV24-1	TRBD2	TRBJ2-1	15	few	CATSDWASGSFGQFF	TGTGCCACCAGTGATTGGGCTAGCGGGAGCTTTGGGCAGTTCTTC
TRBV30	.	TRBJ1-3	13	medium-sized	CAWEVSSGNTIYF	TGTGCCTGGGAGGTTAGCTCTGGAAACACCATATATTTT
TRBV6-5	.	TRBJ1-6	16	medium-sized	CASSGLGGDDNSPLHF	TGTGCCAGCAGTGGCCTTGGGGGAGATGATAATTCACCCCTCCACTTT
TRBV6-1	.	TRBJ2-3	14	medium-sized	CASSEFPLQDTQYF	TGTGCCAGCAGCGAATTCCCCCTACAGGATACGCAGTATTTT
TRBV7-9	TRBD1	TRBJ2-1	16	.	CASSLVDRVVYNEQFF	TGTGCCAGCAGCCTCGTCGACAGGGTGGTCTACAATGAGCAGTTCTTC